The clone carrying this TCR beta chain was counted only a few times. This sample is drawn from a study of identical twins. TCRdb processed the 5' RACE reads anew with MiXCR; each CDR3 protein has one entry. Here the sample spans a few hundred thousand distinct CDR3 sequences, approximately 8.6% being singletons. A further study also used this sample, focusing on yellow fever vaccine responses in identical twins.

Sequencing used CD8+ T cells sorted from blood. The receptor's source is a woman aged 18-29 years in good health.

This CDR3 reads CSVLGLAGGPDPNEQFF. The CDR3 nucleotides read TGCAGCGTCCTGGGACTAGCGGGAGGGCCTGATCCGAATGAGCAGTTCTTC. The chain uses TRBV29-1 and TRBJ2-1; 16 bases fit TRBD2. J lost 7 bases, V lost 6 bases, and 12 bases had no gene match. Germline CDR1 is SQVTM and CDR2 is ANQGSEA. The CDR3 runs 17 residues.